This T cell receptor (beta chain) derives from a study of shared clonotypes between healthy human individuals. Whole-study results and caveats: Sharing across four donors was highest in naive CD4 (around 5%) and lowest in memory CD8 (approximately 0.4%).

Genomic DNA belonging to each subset was distributed in equal measure over several immunoSEQ plates. Libraries were prepared by immunoSEQ multiplex PCR; TCRdb keeps only in-frame clonotypes and omits some of them. The sample consists of some 500,000 clones, 90% to 96% of them appearing once. Note on this clone: Antigen: not known.

V was pared by 5 bases and J by 5 bases, with 9 bases of the junction left unmatched. The CDR3 is 15 residues long. From germline, CDR1 is SGDLS and CDR2 YYNGEE. The specimen was naive CD4+ T cells sorted from blood. Subset of the sample: CD45RA+ positively selected. This TCR derives from a woman aged 25 to 45 in good health. The chain has TRBV9 and TRBJ2-7; 11 nucleotides agree with TRBD2. The CDR3 here is CASSYQLAGENEQYF. In DNA form, the CDR3 reads TGTGCCAGCAGTTATCAACTAGCGGGAGAGAACGAGCAGTACTTC.